The source of this T cell receptor (beta chain) is a study of early T cells in non-severe SARS-CoV-2 infection. This clonotype was counted at least ten times. Germline V gene sequence: CDR1 MDHEN, CDR2 SYDVKM. V shed 4 bases and J shed 7 bases, with 11 bases lying between them. This CDR3 spans 13 amino acids. TCRdb analysed the 5' RACE reads with MiXCR anew, one entry per CDR3 protein. The sample lists around 80,000 distinct CDR3 sequences, approximately 12% seen once, with roughly 3.6% in the top ten. This TCR came from an adult who was a healthcare worker with PCR-confirmed SARS-CoV-2 infection or an uninfected control (not recorded which). The chain employs TRBV28 and TRBJ2-1; the D gene could be TRBD1 or TRBD2 (5 bases each). Source material: whole blood. CDR3 nucleotides: TGTGCCAGCAGTTGGGACGTAGGAAATGAGCAGTTCTTC. This gives the protein CASSWDVGNEQFF.